A selection of T cell receptor beta chains follows, all from one sample in a study of T-cell memory formation after mild COVID-19. TCRdb reprocessed the 5' RACE reads with MiXCR, giving one entry per CDR3 protein. The data hold hundreds of thousands of distinct CDR3 sequences, with about 19% observed a single time. Material: PBMCs or a T cell subset sorted from them (not recorded which). These receptors originate from an adult woman who had mild COVID-19 (a few samples of this study predate the infection). Cell type and time point are not known. Each CDR3 is given without its conserved first and last residue.

TRBV5-1	TRBJ2-2	ASSFSGPGELF
TRBV21-1	TRBJ2-3	ASTTRPGADTQY
TRBV29-1	TRBJ2-1	SVEGLAGGLWNNEQF
TRBV5-1	TRBJ2-1	ASSFGQSSYNEQF
TRBV15	TRBJ2-2	ATSFSGRNTGELF
TRBV21-1	TRBJ2-3	ASSKDGVADTQY
TRBV12-3/TRBV12-4	TRBJ1-2	ASSLRTGYNYGYT
TRBV6-5	TRBJ1-1	ASSYGGSGDSEAF
TRBV2	TRBJ2-7	ASSERQLPYEQY
TRBV6-4	TRBJ2-3	ASRERSGGASDTQY
TRBV9	TRBJ2-7	ASSVGGLDPSYEQY
TRBV5-4	TRBJ1-1	ASSSVTGNTEAF
TRBV6-6	TRBJ2-7	ASSSTGDEQY
TRBV5-1	TRBJ1-1	ASSLEPGQGLWNTEAF
TRBV2	TRBJ2-1	ASSESPGGVNEQF
TRBV12-3/TRBV12-4	TRBJ1-5	ASSPSWGDQPQH
TRBV4-2	TRBJ2-3	ASSQLADTDTQY
TRBV6-5	TRBJ2-2	ASRVSGPANTGELF
TRBV12-3/TRBV12-4	TRBJ2-7	ASQLGEGSYEQY
TRBV20-1	TRBJ1-5	SARDPIDRNSNQPQH
TRBV30	TRBJ1-1	ACGQGHTEAF
TRBV12-3/TRBV12-4	TRBJ2-7	ASSPFTSGLWYEQY
TRBV25-1	TRBJ2-3	ASSATRRQGGTDTQY
TRBV5-1	TRBJ1-2	ASSLEPGTGSYT
TRBV4-2	TRBJ2-5	ASSQEWSQETQY
TRBV4-3	TRBJ2-7	ASSQVPYGQGLYEQY
TRBV15	TRBJ1-1	ATSRAQGTRRAF
TRBV27	TRBJ2-7	ASKSLGEQY
TRBV9	TRBJ2-5	ASSVELAGPQETQY
TRBV10-3	TRBJ1-2	AIVGQDWIGYT
TRBV12-3/TRBV12-4	TRBJ1-5	ASSAGGRNNQPQH
TRBV28	TRBJ2-1	ASSRDNNNEQF
TRBV7-9	TRBJ1-1	ASSSRQGGFTEAF
TRBV27	TRBJ2-5	ASRDTGENAETQY
TRBV5-4	TRBJ2-5	ASSSPGQTQY
TRBV19	TRBJ1-6	ASSIRQGYTNSPLH
TRBV5-8	TRBJ2-3	ASSLDWGTDTQY
TRBV30	TRBJ2-5	AWSSGSEKTQY
TRBV2	TRBJ1-2	ASSQTGIGYT
TRBV3-1	TRBJ2-7	ASSQGGGGSEQY
TRBV7-6	TRBJ2-3	ASSLGTSSATDTQY
TRBV5-5	TRBJ2-1	ASSEQGTEQF
TRBV2	TRBJ2-3	ASRLAGGRTDTQY
TRBV6-2/TRBV6-3	TRBJ1-2	ASSYLGGYT
TRBV5-1	TRBJ2-7	ASRTISTGTYEQY
TRBV7-2	TRBJ2-7	ASTNLGEQY
TRBV7-9	TRBJ2-6	ASSLGNGANVLT
TRBV12-3/TRBV12-4	TRBJ1-1	ASSQTGTGHPEAF
TRBV30	TRBJ1-6	AWTGGSSYNSPLH
TRBV10-3	TRBJ2-5	AISGTLQETQY
TRBV7-2	TRBJ2-3	ASSLSLLSTDTQY
TRBV20-1	TRBJ1-2	SAARTGGYT
TRBV21-1	TRBJ1-1	ASSKAPGLMNTEAF
TRBV20-1	TRBJ2-1	SAKSTSGIREQF
TRBV29-1	TRBJ2-5	SVETGQKRD
TRBV7-2	TRBJ2-7	ASSSKVRGGYSYEQY
TRBV20-1	TRBJ1-4	SARGGPATNEKLF
TRBV6-5	TRBJ2-1	ASISTSGSSYNEQF
TRBV20-1	TRBJ1-2	SAPSPKQSYGYT